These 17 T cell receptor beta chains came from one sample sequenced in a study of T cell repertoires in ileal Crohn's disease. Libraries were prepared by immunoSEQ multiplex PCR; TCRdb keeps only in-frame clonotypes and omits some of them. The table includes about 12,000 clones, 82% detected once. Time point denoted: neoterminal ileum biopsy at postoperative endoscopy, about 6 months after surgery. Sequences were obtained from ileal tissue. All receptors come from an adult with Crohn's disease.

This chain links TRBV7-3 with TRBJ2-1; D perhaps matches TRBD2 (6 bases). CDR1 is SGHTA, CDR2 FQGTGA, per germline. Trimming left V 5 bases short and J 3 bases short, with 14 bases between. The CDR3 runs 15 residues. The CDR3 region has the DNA TGTGCCAGCAGCCCTGCCCGGGACTTCTACAATGAGCAGTTCTTC. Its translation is CASSPARDFYNEQFF.

CDR3: CATSRGRAADTQYF. The CDR3 coding sequence is TGTGCCACCAGCAGAGGTAGAGCGGCAGATACGCAGTATTTT. The chain uses TRBV15 and TRBJ2-3; D is perhaps TRBD2 (5 bases). The ends were cut back, 1 base at V and 4 bases at J, with 9 bases in the middle. CDR3 length equals 14 residues. In germline, CDR1 is LNHNV, CDR2 YYDKDF (reference sequence).

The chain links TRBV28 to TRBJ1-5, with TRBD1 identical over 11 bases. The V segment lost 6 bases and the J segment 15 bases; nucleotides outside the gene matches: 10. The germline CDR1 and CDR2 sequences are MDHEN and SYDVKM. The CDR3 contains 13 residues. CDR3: CASSRTGGPVLHF. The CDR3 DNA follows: TGTGCCAGCAGCCGGACAGGGGGCCCCGTGCTGCATTTT. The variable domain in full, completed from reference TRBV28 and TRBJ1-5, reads DVKVTQSSRYLVKRTGEKVFLECVQDMDHENMFWYRQDPGLGLRLIYFSYDVKMKEKGDIPEGYSVSREKKERFSLILESASTNQTSMYLCASSRTGGPVLHFGDGTRLSIL.

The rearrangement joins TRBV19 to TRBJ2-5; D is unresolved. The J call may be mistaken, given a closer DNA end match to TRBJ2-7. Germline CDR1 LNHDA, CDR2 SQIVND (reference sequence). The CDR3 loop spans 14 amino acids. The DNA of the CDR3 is TGTGCCAGTAGTATATTAGCTAGCTCCTACGAGCAGTACTTC. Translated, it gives CASSILASSYEQYF.

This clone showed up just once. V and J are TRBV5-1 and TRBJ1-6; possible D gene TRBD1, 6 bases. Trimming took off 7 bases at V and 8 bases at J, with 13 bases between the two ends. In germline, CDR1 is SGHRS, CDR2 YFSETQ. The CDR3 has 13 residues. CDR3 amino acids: CASRTDEYSPLHF. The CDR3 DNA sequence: TGCGCCAGCCGGACAGATGAATATTCACCCCTCCACTTT.

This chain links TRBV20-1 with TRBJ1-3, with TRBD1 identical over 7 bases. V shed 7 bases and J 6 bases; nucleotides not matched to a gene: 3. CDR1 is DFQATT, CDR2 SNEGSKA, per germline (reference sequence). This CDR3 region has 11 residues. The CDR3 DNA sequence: TGCAGTGTTCAGGGGGAAAACACCATATATTTT. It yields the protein CSVQGENTIYF.

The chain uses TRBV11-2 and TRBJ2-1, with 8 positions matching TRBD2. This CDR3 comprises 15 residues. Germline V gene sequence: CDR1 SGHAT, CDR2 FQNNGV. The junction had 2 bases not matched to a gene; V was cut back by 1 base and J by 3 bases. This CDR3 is CASSLGGGIYNEQFF. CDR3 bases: TGTGCCAGCAGCTTAGGCGGGGGGATCTACAATGAGCAGTTCTTC.

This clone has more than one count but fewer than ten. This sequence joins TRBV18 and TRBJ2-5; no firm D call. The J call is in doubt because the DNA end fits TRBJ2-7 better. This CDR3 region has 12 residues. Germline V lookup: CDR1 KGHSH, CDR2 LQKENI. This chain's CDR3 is CASSPDSYEQYF. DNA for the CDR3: TGTGCCAGCTCACCAGACTCCTACGAGCAGTACTTC.

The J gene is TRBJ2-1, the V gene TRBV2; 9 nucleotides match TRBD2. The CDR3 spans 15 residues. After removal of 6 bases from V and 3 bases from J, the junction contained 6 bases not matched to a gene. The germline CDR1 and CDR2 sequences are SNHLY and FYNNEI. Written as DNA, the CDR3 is TGTGCCAGCAGATCGGCGGGAGGGAGCTACAATGAGCAGTTCTTC. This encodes CASRSAGGSYNEQFF.

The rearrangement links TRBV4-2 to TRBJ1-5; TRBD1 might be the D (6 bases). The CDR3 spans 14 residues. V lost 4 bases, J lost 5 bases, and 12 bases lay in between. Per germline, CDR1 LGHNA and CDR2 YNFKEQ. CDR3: CASSPKGGYQPQHF. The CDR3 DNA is TGTGCCAGCAGCCCTAAGGGGGGGTATCAGCCCCAGCATTTT.

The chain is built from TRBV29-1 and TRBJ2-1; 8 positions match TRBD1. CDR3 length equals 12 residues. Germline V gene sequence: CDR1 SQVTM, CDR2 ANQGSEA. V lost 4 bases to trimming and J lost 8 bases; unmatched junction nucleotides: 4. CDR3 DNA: TGCAGCGTTGTGGACAGGGTCGATGAGCAGTTCTTC. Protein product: CSVVDRVDEQFF.

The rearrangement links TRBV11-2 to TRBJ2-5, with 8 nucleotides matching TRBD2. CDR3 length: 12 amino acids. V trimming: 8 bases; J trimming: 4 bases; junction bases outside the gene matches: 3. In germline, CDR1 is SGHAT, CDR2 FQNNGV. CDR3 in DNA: TGTGCCAGCGGGCTAGCGGGAGAGACCCAGTACTTC. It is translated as CASGLAGETQYF. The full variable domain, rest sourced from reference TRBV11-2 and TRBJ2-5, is EAGVAQSPRYKIIEKRQSVAFWCNPISGHATLYWYQQILGQGPKLLIQFQNNGVVDDSQLPKDRFSAERLKGVDSTLKIQPAKLEDSAVYLCASGLAGETQYFGPGTRLLVL.

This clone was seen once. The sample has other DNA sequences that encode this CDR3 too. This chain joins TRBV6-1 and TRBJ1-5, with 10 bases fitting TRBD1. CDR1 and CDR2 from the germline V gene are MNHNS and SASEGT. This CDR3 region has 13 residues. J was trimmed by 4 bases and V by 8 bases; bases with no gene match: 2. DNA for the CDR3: TGTGCCAGCGGACAGGGGGGAAATCAGCCCCAGCATTTT. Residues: CASGQGGNQPQHF.

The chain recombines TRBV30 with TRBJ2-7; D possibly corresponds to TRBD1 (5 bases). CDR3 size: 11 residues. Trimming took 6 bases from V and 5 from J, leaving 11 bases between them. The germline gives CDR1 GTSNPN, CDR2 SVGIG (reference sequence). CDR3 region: CACSQGHEQYF. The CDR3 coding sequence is TGTGCCTGTTCCCAGGGCCACGAGCAGTACTTC.

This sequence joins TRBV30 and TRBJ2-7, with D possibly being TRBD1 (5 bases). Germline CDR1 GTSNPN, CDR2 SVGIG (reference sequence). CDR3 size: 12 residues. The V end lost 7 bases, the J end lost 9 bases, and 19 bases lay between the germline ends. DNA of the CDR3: TGTGCCTACATAGTCTCAGGGAACCGGCAGTACTTC. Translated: CAYIVSGNRQYF.

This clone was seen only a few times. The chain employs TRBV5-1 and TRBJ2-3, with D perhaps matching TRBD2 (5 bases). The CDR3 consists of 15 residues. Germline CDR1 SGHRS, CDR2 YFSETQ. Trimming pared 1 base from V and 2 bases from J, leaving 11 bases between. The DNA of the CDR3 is TGCGCCAGCAGCTTGCAAGCGGCATACACAGATACGCAGTATTTT. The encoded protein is CASSLQAAYTDTQYF.

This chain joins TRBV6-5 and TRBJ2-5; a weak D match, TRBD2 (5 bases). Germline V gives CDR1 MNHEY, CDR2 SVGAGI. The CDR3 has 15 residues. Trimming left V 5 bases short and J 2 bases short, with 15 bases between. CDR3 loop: CASSPTLQRQETQYF. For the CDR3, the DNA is TGTGCCAGCAGTCCCACGTTACAGCGGCAAGAGACCCAGTACTTC.